This entry lists 22 T cell receptor beta chains sequenced from one sample in a study of a mutant IDH1 vaccine in newly diagnosed glioma. Their antigen targets remain unknown. Data came from immunoSEQ multiplex PCR; TCRdb stores just in-frame clones and leaves some out. The sample lists tens of thousands of clones, around 90% seen once, with roughly 2% in the top ten. The sample's time point: week 35, safety follow-up. What each vaccine dose contained was 300 ug of mutant IDH1 20-mer peptide, accompanied by topical imiquimod. The material was PBMCs, obtained from a glioma patient whose treatment included an IDH1 peptide vaccine. These receptors originate from a man aged 30 to 45 with glioma.

The rearrangement links TRBV5-1 to TRBJ1-6, with TRBD1 identical over 7 bases. CDR1 is SGHRS and CDR2 is YFSETQ in the germline V gene. This CDR3 is 15 amino acids long. V lost 4 bases and J lost 6; bases outside the gene matches: 7. The CDR3 sequence is CASSVTGDSNSPLHF. Here the CDR3 DNA reads TGCGCCAGCAGCGTAACAGGGGACTCTAATTCACCCCTCCACTTT.

The chain is built from TRBV28 and TRBJ2-7; no clear D. CDR1 is MDHEN and CDR2 is SYDVKM in the germline V gene. Trimming removed 3 bases from V and 2 bases from J, with 5 bases in between. This CDR3 comprises 12 residues. The CDR3: CASSFSTYEQYF. The DNA for the CDR3 is TGTGCCAGCAGTTTTTCCACCTACGAGCAGTACTTC.

The chain couples TRBV5-8 to TRBJ2-7; a weak D match, TRBD1 (6 bases). The V end was cut by 3 bases, the J end by 5 bases, with 15 bases between. CDR1 and CDR2 (germline): SGHTS, YDEGEE. The CDR3 has 14 amino acids. CDR3 region: CASSSYVRDNEQYF. CDR3 bases: TGTGCCAGCAGCTCTTACGTCAGGGACAACGAGCAGTACTTC. The full variable domain, with the rest looked up from reference TRBV5-8 and TRBJ2-7, is EAGVTQSPTHLIKTRGQQATLRCSPISGHTSVYWYQQALGLGLQFLLWYDEGEERNRGNFPPRFSGRQFPNYSSELNVNALELEDSALYLCASSSYVRDNEQYFGPGTRLTVT.

The chain recombines TRBV27 with TRBJ1-2, with 7 bases identical to TRBD1. J lost 4 bases, V lost 6 bases, and 11 bases had no gene match. The germline V gene has CDR1 MNHEY and CDR2 SMNVEV (reference sequence). There are 15 residues in the CDR3. The CDR3 loop is CASRRTGERVYGYTF. The CDR3 DNA is TGTGCCAGCAGGCGAACAGGGGAACGTGTCTATGGCTACACCTTC.

The chain has TRBV9 and TRBJ2-5; a weak D match, TRBD1 (6 bases). Germline CDR1 is SGDLS and CDR2 is YYNGEE. The CDR3 is 15 amino acids. V gave up 0 bases and J gave up 2 bases, with 11 bases separating them. Here the CDR3 DNA reads TGTGCCAGCAGCGTAGGGGGGACATCGCAAGAGACCCAGTACTTC. This sequence encodes CASSVGGTSQETQYF.

The chain is built from TRBV2 and TRBJ2-7; maybe TRBD1 (5 bases). The germline V gene has CDR1 SNHLY and CDR2 FYNNEI. The CDR3 length is 15 residues. V lost 1 base and J 3 bases, leaving 13 bases between the germline ends. The CDR3 here is CASSEGPGNLYEQYF. The CDR3 bases are TGTGCCAGCAGTGAAGGCCCAGGGAACCTCTACGAGCAGTACTTC. Full variable domain (missing parts from reference TRBV2 and TRBJ2-7): EPEVTQTPSHQVTQMGQEVILRCVPISNHLYFYWYRQILGQKVEFLVSFYNNEISEKSEIFDDQFSVERPDGSNFTLKIRSTKLEDSAMYFCASSEGPGNLYEQYFGPGTRLTVT.

This clone was observed a handful of times. This chain uses TRBV28 with TRBJ1-2; D is unresolved. The CDR3 runs 12 residues. In germline, CDR1 is MDHEN, CDR2 SYDVKM. Trimming shortened V by 6 bases and J by 4 bases, and 9 bases separated the two germline ends. The CDR3 nucleotides read TGTGCCAGCAGCGAGGGTTCCTATGGCTACACCTTC. It encodes CASSEGSYGYTF.

The V call is TRBV5-6, the J call TRBJ1-3; D remains unclear. The germline V gene has CDR1 SGHDT and CDR2 YYEEEE. The CDR3 is 13 amino acids. V dropped 2 bases and J dropped 8 bases, with 11 bases sitting between them. The CDR3 sequence: CASSFEGADTIYF. CDR3 coding DNA: TGTGCCAGCAGCTTCGAGGGAGCGGACACCATATATTTT.

CDR3 DNA sequence: TGTGCCAGCTCAGCTGGGGGAAGCAGTTTAGGCTCTGGAAACACCATATATTTT. It encodes CASSAGGSSLGSGNTIYF. The rearrangement links TRBV4-2 to TRBJ1-3, with D possibly matching TRBD1 (5 bases). The V end was cut by 8 bases, the J end by 0 bases, with 23 bases between. The CDR3 length is 18 residues. Germline CDR1 LGHNA, CDR2 YNFKEQ.

The rearrangement uses TRBV28 and TRBJ2-7; no reliable D call. The CDR3 totals 16 residues. Trimming shortened V by 4 bases and J by 4 bases, and 20 bases separated the two germline ends. Germline V gene sequence: CDR1 MDHEN, CDR2 SYDVKM. This CDR3 reads CASSSSGFSEMYEQYF. In DNA form, the CDR3 reads TGTGCCAGCAGTTCGTCCGGGTTCTCAGAAATGTACGAGCAGTACTTC.

The chain couples TRBV7-2 to TRBJ2-1, with D tentatively TRBD1 (6 bases). This CDR3 comprises 14 residues. Per germline, CDR1 SGHTA and CDR2 FQGNSA. Between the trimmed V and J ends, which lost 5 bases and 9 bases, there was a span of 17 bases. In DNA form, the CDR3 reads TGTGCCAGCAGCGGGTTGACAGGACTTGGTGAGCAGTTCTTC. Its protein product is CASSGLTGLGEQFF.

This sequence joins TRBV28 and TRBJ2-7; D is undetermined. V was pared by 5 bases and J by 4 bases, with 21 bases between. Germline CDR1 and CDR2: MDHEN and SYDVKM. This CDR3 is built from 16 residues. The CDR3 loop reads CASSLALPKVGYEQYF. As DNA, the CDR3 is TGTGCCAGCAGTCTTGCGTTACCTAAGGTGGGATACGAGCAGTACTTC.

Only one count was recorded for this clone. The chain links TRBV15 to TRBJ2-5, with TRBD2 matching over 10 bases. The ends lost 1 base at V and 2 bases at J; junction bases unmatched: 4. The CDR3 sequence is 16 residues long. In germline, CDR1 is LNHNV, CDR2 YYDKDF (reference sequence). For the CDR3, the DNA is TGTGCCACCAGCAGAGCGATGACTAGCGGGCAAGAGACCCAGTACTTC. Amino acid sequence: CATSRAMTSGQETQYF.

The rearrangement links TRBV28 to TRBJ2-5, with D hard to call. Looked up from germline, CDR1 is MDHEN and CDR2 is SYDVKM. The CDR3 totals 14 residues. Between the trimmed V and J ends, which lost 4 bases and 4 bases, there was a span of 13 bases. The CDR3 loop is CASSSARLGETQYF. CDR3 bases: TGTGCCAGCAGTTCCGCCCGGTTGGGAGAGACCCAGTACTTC.

V is TRBV4-1 and J is TRBJ1-4, with D unclear. Germline V gene lookup returns CDR1 MGHRA and CDR2 YSYEKL. The V and J ends lost 0 bases and 8 bases respectively, with 7 bases between them. The CDR3 contains 13 residues. The CDR3 coding sequence is TGCGCCAGCAGCCAAGAGCGGCGGGAAAAACTGTTTTTT. As protein: CASSQERREKLFF.

The rearrangement uses TRBV2 and TRBJ2-7, with D perhaps matching TRBD2 (6 bases). CDR3 size: 15 residues. V gave up 8 bases and J gave up 4 bases, with 21 bases separating them. CDR1 is SNHLY and CDR2 is FYNNEI in the germline V gene. The CDR3 sequence is CASRNGGTGAYEQYF. The CDR3 bases are TGTGCCAGCCGGAATGGGGGGACCGGGGCTTACGAGCAGTACTTC.

This clone was observed once. The chain links TRBV19 to TRBJ2-1; 7 bases line up with TRBD2. The CDR3 spans 16 residues. Germline-derived CDR1 and CDR2 are LNHDA and SQIVND (reference sequence). V shed 5 bases, J shed 0 bases, and the junction held 7 bases outside the gene matches. CDR3 in DNA: TGTGCCAGTAGTTTCACTAGCGTAAGCTCCTACAATGAGCAGTTCTTC. Residues: CASSFTSVSSYNEQFF.

The chain has TRBV4-1 and TRBJ2-1; possible D gene TRBD1, 6 bases. Trimming cost V 3 bases and J 5 bases, with 17 bases left between them. In germline, CDR1 is MGHRA, CDR2 YSYEKL. This CDR3 region has 16 residues. CDR3 region: CASSQSPGTTNNEQFF. CDR3 sequence (DNA): TGCGCCAGCAGCCAGTCACCTGGGACAACTAACAATGAGCAGTTCTTC.

The rearrangement uses TRBV15 and TRBJ1-1, with TRBD1 matching over 7 bases. V lost 0 bases and J lost 5; bases outside the gene matches: 3. CDR3 length: 14 residues. The germline V gene encodes CDR1 LNHNV and CDR2 YYDKDF (reference sequence). The CDR3 spells CATSRDDRVTEAFF. CDR3 DNA: TGTGCCACCAGCAGAGATGACAGGGTGACTGAAGCTTTCTTT.

This clone showed up just a few times. The gene calls are TRBV2 and TRBJ1-5; D is uncertain. V lost 4 bases, J lost 3 bases, and 13 bases lay in between. Germline V gene data show CDR1 as SNHLY and CDR2 as FYNNEI. This CDR3 is built from 15 residues. The CDR3 DNA sequence: TGTGCCAGCAGTGGTCGCACACAGCACAATCAGCCCCAGCATTTT. Translation: CASSGRTQHNQPQHF.

About this clone itself: Other DNA sequences in the sample encode the same CDR3. The rearrangement uses TRBV7-2 and TRBJ2-7, with TRBD1 matching 9 bases. CDR1 is SGHTA and CDR2 is FQGNSA in the germline V gene. The junction had 4 bases not matched to a gene; V was cut back by 1 base and J by 3 bases. The CDR3 totals 15 residues. The CDR3 loop is CASSLDTGQGYEQYF. CDR3 in DNA: TGTGCCAGCAGCTTAGATACGGGACAGGGCTACGAGCAGTACTTC.

The chain uses TRBV6-4 and TRBJ2-6, with 11 bases lining up with TRBD1. Germline loops: CDR1 MRHNA, CDR2 SNTAGT. The CDR3 spans 16 residues. V lost 4 bases and J lost 2; bases outside the gene matches: 1. The CDR3 region is CASSGTGGAGANVLTF. The CDR3 DNA is TGTGCCAGCAGTGGGACAGGGGGCGCTGGGGCCAACGTCCTGACTTTC.